The present entry profiles one T cell receptor (beta chain) with its context. This sample is part of a study of response to subunit inactivated influenza vaccine. One entry per CDR3 protein results from TCRdb running MiXCR on the RT-PCR reads. The repertoire holds fewer than 750,000 distinct CDR3 sequences, with 12% to 15% as singletons. Germline-derived CDR1 and CDR2 are GTSNPN and SVGIG (reference sequence). With 3 bases removed from V and 3 bases from J, the gap between germline ends came to 12 bases. This CDR3 has 13 amino acids. The specimen was PBMCs from blood, collected about 12 days after vaccination. This receptor was obtained from a man aged 45-65 years who received an inactivated influenza vaccine. The chain employs TRBV30 and TRBJ2-7, with unresolved D. CDR3 loop: CAWRAWPLYEQYF. For the CDR3, the DNA is TGTGCCTGGAGGGCCTGGCCCCTCTACGAGCAGTACTTC.